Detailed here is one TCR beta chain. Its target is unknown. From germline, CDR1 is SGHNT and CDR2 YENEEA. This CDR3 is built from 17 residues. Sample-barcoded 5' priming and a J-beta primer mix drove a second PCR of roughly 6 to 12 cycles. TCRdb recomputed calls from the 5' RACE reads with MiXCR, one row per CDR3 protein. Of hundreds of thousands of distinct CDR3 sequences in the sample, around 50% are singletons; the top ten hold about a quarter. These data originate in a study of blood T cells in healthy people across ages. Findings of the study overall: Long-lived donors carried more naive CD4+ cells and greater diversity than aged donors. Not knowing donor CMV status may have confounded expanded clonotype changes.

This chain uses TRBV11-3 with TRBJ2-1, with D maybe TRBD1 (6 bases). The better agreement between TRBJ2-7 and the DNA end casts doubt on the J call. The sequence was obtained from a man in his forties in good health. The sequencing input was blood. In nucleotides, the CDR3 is TGTGCCAGCAGCTTTTCCCAGGGGATTAAGGGCGACAATGAGCAGTACTTC. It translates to CASSFSQGIKGDNEQYF.